This TCR beta chain was sequenced in a study of blood T cell repertoires in COVID-19. Study details: Symptom resolution, clearance, or two negative PCRs marked the recovered donors of Cohort 3.

Participants spanned ages about 18 to 100 years and resided in 24 US areas. Trimming took 7 bases from V and 3 from J, leaving 21 bases between them. Germline V CDR1 and CDR2: SGHAT, FQNNGV. CDR3 length: 16 amino acids. Using immunoSEQ multiplex PCR, the repertoire was profiled, and TCRdb retains in-frame clones only, with some absent. The repertoire has approximately 190,000 clones, approximately 90% of them found once; the top ten carry roughly 24%. The clonotype originates from a woman between 40 and 55 years old in a cohort exposed to, infected with or recovered from COVID-19 (not recorded which). This sequence joins TRBV11-2 and TRBJ2-5; TRBD1 might be the D (6 bases). Specimen: PBMCs or T cells enriched from blood (not recorded which). The CDR3 loop is CASTVLQGSGEETQYF. CDR3 DNA: TGTGCCAGCACCGTCTTACAGGGCTCTGGTGAAGAGACCCAGTACTTC. The complete variable domain, with remaining parts taken from reference TRBV11-2 and TRBJ2-5, reads EAGVAQSPRYKIIEKRQSVAFWCNPISGHATLYWYQQILGQGPKLLIQFQNNGVVDDSQLPKDRFSAERLKGVDSTLKIQPAKLEDSAVYLCASTVLQGSGEETQYFGPGTRLLVL.